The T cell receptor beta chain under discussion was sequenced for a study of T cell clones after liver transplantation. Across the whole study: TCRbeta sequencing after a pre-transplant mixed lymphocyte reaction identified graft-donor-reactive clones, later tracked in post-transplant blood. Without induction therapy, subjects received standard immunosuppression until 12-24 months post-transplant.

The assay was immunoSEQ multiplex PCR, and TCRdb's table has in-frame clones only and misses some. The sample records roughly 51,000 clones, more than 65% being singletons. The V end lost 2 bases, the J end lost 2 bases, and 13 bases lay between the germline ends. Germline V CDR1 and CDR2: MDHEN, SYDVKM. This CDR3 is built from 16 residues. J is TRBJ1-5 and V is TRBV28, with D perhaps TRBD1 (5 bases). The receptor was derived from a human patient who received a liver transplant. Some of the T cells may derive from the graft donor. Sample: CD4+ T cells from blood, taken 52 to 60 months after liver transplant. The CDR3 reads CASSLAMGPRNQPQHF. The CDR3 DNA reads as TGTGCCAGCAGTTTAGCAATGGGACCGCGCAATCAGCCCCAGCATTTT.